The 5 T cell receptor beta chains presented below share a single source sample, sequenced in a study of naive and memory T cell subsets. The beta constant-region primer was an equimolar mix of two oligonucleotides covering TRBC1 and TRBC2. TCRdb re-called the UMI-ligation and nested PCR reads with MiXCR, one entry per CDR3 protein. The table includes approximately 89,000 distinct CDR3 sequences, approximately 6.5% detected once. Source material: central memory CD4+ T cells from blood. These receptors were obtained from a human donor in good health.

This clonotype was counted at least ten times. V usage is TRBV6-6 and J usage is TRBJ1-4; no clear D. The germline CDR1 and CDR2 sequences are MNHNY and SVGAGI (reference sequence). Trimming stripped 9 bases from V and 2 bases from J, with 13 bases between. The CDR3 runs to 14 residues. CDR3 loop: CASHTSGTNEKLFF. Here the CDR3 DNA reads TGTGCCAGTCACACTTCGGGTACTAATGAAAAACTGTTTTTT.

This clonotype came up a few times. CDR3 sequence reads: CASSATWTDTQYF. The CDR3 nucleotides are TGTGCCAGCAGCGCGACTTGGACAGATACGCAGTATTTT. The V gene is TRBV7-7, the J gene TRBJ2-3, with D uncertain. The length of the CDR3 is 13 residues. The ends were cut back, 5 bases at V and 3 bases at J, with 9 bases in the middle. Per the germline V gene, CDR1 is SSHAT and CDR2 is FNYEAQ (reference sequence).

The V and J genes are TRBV14 and TRBJ2-7; D remains unclear. V was pared by 2 bases and J by 0 bases, with 8 bases between. CDR3 length: 14 residues. Germline CDR1 reads SGHDN; CDR2 reads FVKESK. Written as DNA, the CDR3 is TGTGCCAGCAGCCAACTAATAAGCTCCTACGAGCAGTACTTC. Translated: CASSQLISSYEQYF.

This clonotype was counted ten times or more. The J gene is TRBJ1-2, the V gene TRBV7-8; D unclear. CDR1 is SGHVS and CDR2 is FQNEAQ in the germline V gene. With 3 bases removed from V and 3 bases from J, the gap between germline ends came to 20 bases. The CDR3 extends over 17 amino acids. The DNA of the CDR3 is TGTGCCAGCAGCTTTAGTGGTTGGGTTCGGGAAGACTATGGCTACACCTTC. It encodes CASSFSGWVREDYGYTF.

This clonotype was detected many times. The rearrangement joins TRBV29-1 to TRBJ1-2; D possibly corresponds to TRBD1 (5 bases). The germline CDR1 and CDR2 sequences are SQVTM and ANQGSEA. The CDR3 has 15 amino acids. Trimming cost V 5 bases and J 4 bases, with 20 bases left between them. The CDR3 sequence: CSVRDRDSTVYGYTF. The CDR3 DNA sequence: TGCAGCGTTCGAGACCGGGACTCCACCGTCTATGGCTACACCTTC.